The text below deals with one T cell receptor (beta chain). The antigen is not known. At one end, the junction sequence differs from germline, possibly due to a read error. Other nucleotide sequences from this sample produce the same CDR3. The study ran its PCR with 60 Vbeta and 13 Jbeta primers. The protocol was immunoSEQ multiplex PCR, while the TCRdb copy is restricted to in-frame clones and leaves out a portion. The sample yields 150,000 or so clones, around three fifths seen once. The data originate from a study of cytomegalovirus exposure and HLA in healthy donors. Broader study findings: Across donors, presence/absence analyses took sequencing depth to be roughly uniform.

The CDR3 runs 13 residues. Germline V gives CDR1 WNHNN, CDR2 SYGVQD (reference sequence). Sequenced material: PBMCs. This chain connects TRBV10-1 to TRBJ2-1; TRBD2 aligns across 9 bases. The source is a woman aged 25 to 39 in good health and CMV-seropositive. The CDR3 reads CASSERASGTLVF. DNA of the CDR3: TGCGCGAGCAGTGAGAGGGCTAGCGGGACTTTGGTCTTC.